One sample yielded the 23 T cell receptor beta chains listed below, sequenced in a study of T-cell memory formation after mild COVID-19. Via MiXCR, TCRdb re-called the 5' RACE reads, giving one row per CDR3 protein. The sample holds roughly 170,000 distinct CDR3 sequences; less than 20% are singletons and the top ten take 3.9%. Material for sequencing was PBMCs or a T cell subset sorted from them (not recorded which). The receptors derive from a man younger than 35 who had mild COVID-19 (a few samples of this study predate the infection). Cell type and time point are not known.

The chain links TRBV18 to TRBJ1-5, with D perhaps TRBD1 (6 bases). This CDR3 is 15 amino acids long. V was shortened by 2 bases and J by 7 bases, with 15 bases between the two germline ends. Germline CDR1 is KGHSH and CDR2 is LQKENI. The CDR3: CASSPASGVEQPQHF. CDR3 nucleotides: TGTGCCAGCTCACCAGCTTCAGGGGTTGAGCAGCCCCAGCATTTT.

This clonotype was seen a few times. The chain recombines TRBV6-1 with TRBJ2-7; D gene ambiguous. This CDR3 is 14 amino acids long. CDR1 is MNHNS, CDR2 SASEGT, per germline. The V end lost 2 bases, the J end lost 1 base, and 9 bases lay between the germline ends. The CDR3: CASSERVSSYEQYF. CDR3 nucleotide sequence: TGTGCCAGCAGTGAAAGGGTGAGTTCCTACGAGCAGTACTTC.

The rearrangement joins TRBV10-2 to TRBJ2-7; 10 nucleotides align to TRBD1. J lost 0 bases, V lost 10 bases, and 9 bases had no gene match. This CDR3 comprises 15 residues. From germline, CDR1 is WSHSY and CDR2 SAAADI. The CDR3 spells CATRTGGLSSYEQYF. CDR3 bases: TGCGCCACCCGGACAGGGGGACTTAGCTCCTACGAGCAGTACTTC.

The chain couples TRBV5-1 to TRBJ2-1; TRBD1 might be the D (8 bases). Germline V gene sequence: CDR1 SGHRS, CDR2 YFSETQ. The V end was cut by 4 bases, the J end by 5 bases, with 19 bases between. The CDR3 length is 16 residues. CDR3 protein: CASSPQGAGENNEQFF. The CDR3 nucleotides read TGCGCCAGCAGCCCCCAGGGGGCGGGGGAGAACAATGAGCAGTTCTTC.

This clonotype was seen more than once but under ten times. The chain carries TRBV4-1 and TRBJ2-2, with 8 positions matching TRBD1. The CDR3 has 16 amino acids. CDR1 MGHRA and CDR2 YSYEKL come from the germline V gene. J gave up 7 bases and V 4 bases, and 11 bases lay outside the gene matches. The CDR3 protein is CASSLPRQGAGGELFF. CDR3 nucleotide sequence: TGCGCCAGCAGCCTCCCGAGGCAGGGGGCTGGCGGGGAGCTGTTTTTT.

The J gene is TRBJ2-5, the V gene TRBV20-1; 15 nucleotides agree with TRBD2. The trim removed 0 bases at V and 4 bases at J, leaving 12 bases unmatched. The CDR3 sequence is 19 residues long. Germline V CDR1 and CDR2: DFQATT, SNEGSKA (reference sequence). The CDR3 DNA is TGCAGTGCTAGAGATTCGGGGACTAGCGGGGGGTTGGGAAGAGAGACCCAGTACTTC. Translation gives CSARDSGTSGGLGRETQYF.

The chain couples TRBV5-4 to TRBJ2-2; 7 positions agree with TRBD1. V lost 5 bases, J lost 6 bases, and 13 bases stayed unmatched. This CDR3 region has 16 residues. Germline V gene sequence: CDR1 SGHNT, CDR2 YYREEE (reference sequence). DNA of the CDR3: TGTGCCAGCAGACCTGACAGGGTGATTGGATCCGGGGAGCTGTTTTTT. It is translated as CASRPDRVIGSGELFF.

As for this clonotype: Germline and junction disagree at one end, which may indicate a read error. The J gene is TRBJ2-2, the V gene TRBV3-1, with 7 bases that match TRBD2. Germline lookup yields CDR1 LGHDT and CDR2 YNNKEL (reference sequence). This CDR3 spans 15 amino acids. As DNA, the CDR3 is TGTGCCAGCAGACAAGCTAGCGGAGCCACCGGGGAGCTGTTTTTT. Protein: CASRQASGATGELFF.

V gene TRBV28 combines with J gene TRBJ1-2; 7 positions match TRBD1. There are 14 residues in the CDR3. Germline V gene lookup returns CDR1 MDHEN and CDR2 SYDVKM. The junction had 7 bases not matched to a gene; V was cut back by 5 bases and J by 4 bases. The CDR3 coding sequence is TGTGCCAGCAGTAACCGACAGGGAACCTATGGCTACACCTTC. It is translated as CASSNRQGTYGYTF.

This clonotype was detected a few times. The chain combines TRBV12-3 or TRBV12-4 with TRBJ2-1, with 8 bases fitting TRBD2. This CDR3 is built from 15 residues. The trim removed 7 bases at V and 4 bases at J, leaving 9 bases unmatched. The CDR3 loop reads CASTSGRGGYNEQFF. DNA of the CDR3: TGTGCCAGCACCTCCGGGAGGGGGGGTTACAATGAGCAGTTCTTC.

This clonotype occurred a few times. The chain links TRBV30 to TRBJ2-1; D may be TRBD2 (5 bases). With 3 bases removed from V and 10 bases from J, the gap between germline ends came to 10 bases. This CDR3 spans 11 amino acids. Germline loops: CDR1 GTSNPN, CDR2 SVGIG (reference sequence). The CDR3 sequence is CAWRRVGEQFF. In DNA, the CDR3 is TGTGCCTGGAGGAGGGTGGGCGAGCAGTTCTTC.

The chain links TRBV7-6 to TRBJ1-4; D is undetermined. This CDR3 region has 13 residues. The ends were cut back, 5 bases at V and 8 bases at J, with 12 bases in the middle. The germline CDR1 and CDR2 sequences are SGHVS and FNYEAQ. The chain's CDR3 is CASSRNVLEKLFF. In DNA form, the CDR3 reads TGTGCCAGCAGCCGGAACGTGTTAGAAAAACTGTTTTTT.

This clonotype was found once. The chain's CDR3 is CASTRDRYDEQFF. CDR3 nucleotide sequence: TGCGCCAGCACCCGGGACAGGTATGATGAGCAGTTCTTC. J is TRBJ2-1 and V is TRBV5-1; 8 nucleotides line up with TRBD1. CDR1 and CDR2 (germline): SGHRS, YFSETQ. The ends lost 6 bases at V and 8 bases at J; junction bases unmatched: 7. This CDR3 has 13 amino acids.

This clonotype was counted only a few times. This sequence joins TRBV10-3 and TRBJ1-6; weak D call: TRBD1 (5 bases). In germline, CDR1 is ENHRY, CDR2 SYGVKD. Trimming shortened V by 7 bases and J by 7 bases, and 11 bases separated the two germline ends. The CDR3 extends over 13 amino acids. The CDR3 loop is CAINEEGNSPLHF. The CDR3 DNA reads as TGTGCCATCAACGAGGAGGGGAATTCACCCCTCCACTTT.

At least ten counts were recorded for this clonotype. The CDR3 loop is CASSQLLGQSVGELFF. Here the CDR3 DNA reads TGTGCCAGCAGCCAATTGCTAGGACAGTCCGTCGGGGAGCTGTTTTTT. The chain is built from TRBV3-1 and TRBJ2-2; maybe TRBD1 (6 bases). The CDR3 spans 16 residues. Trimming stripped 2 bases from V and 7 bases from J, with 17 bases between. Germline values: CDR1 LGHDT, CDR2 YNNKEL (reference sequence).

The V call is TRBV20-1, the J call TRBJ2-3, with 7 bases identical to TRBD2. The CDR3 consists of 16 residues. Unmatched junction bases numbered 6, after V lost 0 bases and J lost 0 bases. Germline V lookup: CDR1 DFQATT, CDR2 SNEGSKA (reference sequence). The CDR3 DNA is TGCAGTGCTAGAGATGTTAGCGGGTCTAGCACAGATACGCAGTATTTT. Translated, it gives CSARDVSGSSTDTQYF.

This clonotype was picked up a small number of times. This sequence joins TRBV7-6 and TRBJ1-2, with D hard to call. Germline lookup yields CDR1 SGHVS and CDR2 FNYEAQ. This CDR3 is 14 amino acids long. V gave up 1 base and J gave up 4 bases, with 10 bases separating them. The DNA for the CDR3 is TGTGCCAGCAGCTTAGACGCAGGCGTCTATGGCTACACCTTC. As protein: CASSLDAGVYGYTF.

The J gene is TRBJ2-7, the V gene TRBV6-1, with D tentatively TRBD1 (5 bases). Trimming left V 4 bases short and J 6 bases short, with 13 bases between. The CDR3 totals 13 residues. In germline, CDR1 is MNHNS, CDR2 SASEGT. The chain's CDR3 is CASSATRVGEQYF. CDR3 DNA: TGTGCCAGCAGTGCAACCAGGGTTGGCGAGCAGTACTTC.

This clonotype has more than one count but fewer than ten. V gene TRBV12-3 or TRBV12-4 combines with J gene TRBJ1-2; D might be TRBD1 (6 bases). This CDR3 is 12 amino acids long. V was clipped by 6 bases and J by 8 bases, with 13 bases between them. The chain's CDR3 is CASSHVRGGYTF. CDR3 DNA: TGTGCCAGCAGCCATGTCAGGGGAGGCTACACCTTC.

Only a few counts were recorded for this clonotype. The junction shows a germline mismatch at one end, possibly a read error. In DNA, the CDR3 is TGCGCCAGCAGCTTGGGGGGCACCGACAGGCGGGCGGACTTC. Protein: CASSLGGTDRRADF. The rearrangement uses TRBV5-1 and TRBJ2-4; perhaps TRBD1 as D (6 bases). Germline loops: CDR1 SGHRS, CDR2 YFSETQ. The CDR3 is made up of 14 amino acids.

This clonotype was observed at least ten times. The rearrangement uses TRBV20-1 and TRBJ2-5; D unclear. CDR1 and CDR2 from the germline V gene are DFQATT and SNEGSKA (reference sequence). The CDR3 covers 12 residues. Trimming left V 7 bases short and J 2 bases short, with 11 bases between. Here the CDR3 DNA reads TGCAGTGGGCCGGACGGGCAAGAGACCCAGTACTTC. Its protein is CSGPDGQETQYF.

The gene calls are TRBV18 and TRBJ2-2; 10 bases fit TRBD2. The ends lost 5 bases at V and 7 bases at J; junction bases unmatched: 7. CDR3 length: 15 residues. Germline lookup yields CDR1 KGHSH and CDR2 LQKENI. The CDR3, as DNA: TGTGCCAGCTCATCTGGACTAGCGGAAGTCGGGGAGCTGTTTTTT. It specifies CASSSGLAEVGELFF.

Ten or more counts support this clonotype. This sequence joins TRBV7-2 and TRBJ1-2; no clear D. Trimming stripped 1 base from V and 7 bases from J, with 10 bases between. The germline V gene encodes CDR1 SGHTA and CDR2 FQGNSA. The CDR3 spans 13 residues. The CDR3: CASSLEANIGYTF. DNA of the CDR3: TGTGCCAGCAGCTTAGAAGCTAATATTGGCTACACCTTC.